This T cell receptor beta chain was identified in a study of vaccination and CD4 T cells after COVID-19. For the study at large: Diagnosis preceded the drawing of post-COVID samples by a median approximately 96 days (range 35 to 161). In culture, cells were exposed to overlapping spike peptides from SARS-CoV-2, HCoV-NL63, HCoV-OC43 and HCoV-229E.

As to this clonotype: Its antigen remains unidentified.

With the Oncomine TCR Beta short-read assay, DNA from cultured CD4+ T cells was sequenced. Researchers extracted genomic DNA from CD4+ T cells that had been cultured. TCRdb independently ran MiXCR on the PCR reads; one entry per CDR3 protein. The sample carries more than 7,500 distinct CDR3 sequences, 45% recorded once. The CDR3 consists of 15 residues. Between the trimmed V and J ends, which lost 5 bases and 6 bases, there was a span of 15 bases. Germline values: CDR1 SGHRS, CDR2 YFSETQ. The treatment denotes: roughly 11-day PBMC culture with coronavirus spike peptide pools or control peptides (ViraFEST assay). The unexposed donor gave CD4+ T cells before the COVID-19 pandemic (2011-2018).

The TCR comes from a human donor in good health. Source material: CD4+ T cells from blood, cultured in vitro. The chain has TRBV5-1 and TRBJ1-6; possible D gene TRBD1, 6 bases. Written as DNA, the CDR3 is TGCGCCAGCAGAACGGACAGTAGAGGTAATTCACCCCTCCACTTT. Translation gives CASRTDSRGNSPLHF.